This T cell receptor (beta chain) came from a study of shared clonotypes between healthy human individuals. Study outcomes and limitations: Though the depth was large, rarefaction showed that sorted-subset sequencing was incomplete.

The data were produced by immunoSEQ multiplex PCR, yet TCRdb's version contains in-frame clones alone and is incomplete. The data hold 2 million to 2.5 million clones, with less than 95% observed a single time. A note on this clone: The antigen is unknown.

CDR1 is MDHEN and CDR2 is SYDVKM in the germline V gene. This CDR3 is 16 amino acids long. V lost 7 bases and J lost 0, with 16 bases in between. This TCR derives from a young man in good health. Some clones in this sample may be carry-over from other donors' samples. The sequencing sample was made of naive CD4+ T cells from PBMCs. The subset here: CD45RA+ positively selected. This rearrangement joins TRBV28 to TRBJ1-5; D perhaps matches TRBD1 (6 bases). The CDR3 DNA is TGTGCCAGCAACCCAACAGGGAGGGGTAGCAATCAGCCCCAGCATTTT. This gives the protein CASNPTGRGSNQPQHF.